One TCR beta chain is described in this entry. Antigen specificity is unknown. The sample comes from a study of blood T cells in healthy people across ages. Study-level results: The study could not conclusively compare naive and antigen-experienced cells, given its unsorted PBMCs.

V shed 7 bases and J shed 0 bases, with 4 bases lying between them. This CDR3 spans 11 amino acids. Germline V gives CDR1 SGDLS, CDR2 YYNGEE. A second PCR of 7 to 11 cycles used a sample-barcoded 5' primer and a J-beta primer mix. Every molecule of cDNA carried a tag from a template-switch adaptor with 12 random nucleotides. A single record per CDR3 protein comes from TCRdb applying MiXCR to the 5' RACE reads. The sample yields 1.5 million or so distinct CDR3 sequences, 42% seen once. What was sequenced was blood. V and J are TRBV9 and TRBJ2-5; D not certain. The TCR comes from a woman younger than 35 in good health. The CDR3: CASGYQETQYF. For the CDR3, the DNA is TGTGCCAGCGGCTACCAAGAGACCCAGTACTTC.